This T cell receptor (beta chain) comes out of a study of blood T cell repertoires in COVID-19. Study context: There were acute and convalescent COVID-19 samples, and they came from the United States, Italy and Spain. T cells, B-cell-depleted T cells, or PBMCs provided the cDNA or gDNA that served as material.

Original handling: How many nucleated cells were present was estimated from reference gene primer amplification. Sequencing was performed with immunoSEQ multiplex PCR; in TCRdb, only in-frame clones are kept and a portion is missing. The V and J calls and clone size come from that table; D and trimming were worked out from the DNA. The table includes a few hundred thousand clones, 65% to 90% detected once. This clone was observed once. Per germline, CDR1 SGHNT and CDR2 YENEEA. The CDR3 contains 16 residues. The ends lost 5 bases at V and 0 bases at J; junction bases unmatched: 6. The sequenced sample consisted of peripheral blood. This clonotype was sampled from a woman aged 40 to 50 who had recovered from COVID-19. V usage is TRBV11-3 and J usage is TRBJ2-4, with 8 bases identical to TRBD1. The CDR3 region is CASSLRQGLAKNIQYF. The CDR3 region has the DNA TGTGCCAGCAGCCTCCGACAGGGGCTAGCCAAAAACATTCAGTACTTC.